This passage covers 14 T cell receptor beta chains from one sample sequenced in a study of radiotherapy plus CTLA-4 blockade in lung cancer. The method was immunoSEQ multiplex PCR; TCRdb's version includes in-frame clones alone and lacks a portion of them. This sample carries 85,000 to 90,000 clones, 60% to 80% of them seen once, and the ten largest clones take over 11%. The sample consisted of peripheral blood, taken from a patient treated with radiotherapy plus ipilimumab. The receptors were gathered from a human donor with non-small cell lung cancer that progressed on radiotherapy plus ipilimumab.

The V gene is TRBV14, the J gene TRBJ2-7, with 8 positions matching TRBD2. Germline V gene sequence: CDR1 SGHDN, CDR2 FVKESK. Trimming removed 1 base from V and 4 bases from J; junction bases left unmatched: 9. This CDR3 has 16 residues. The CDR3 here is CASSQALSGISYEQYF. CDR3 nucleotides: TGTGCCAGCAGCCAAGCCCTTAGCGGGATAAGTTACGAGCAGTACTTC.

This clone was seen a few times. The chain carries TRBV27 and TRBJ1-2, with TRBD1 as a possible D gene (5 bases). V lost 7 bases and J lost 6, with 18 bases in between. The CDR3 runs to 14 residues. In germline, CDR1 is MNHEY, CDR2 SMNVEV (reference sequence). The CDR3 spells CASTPWEGSNGYTF. As DNA, the CDR3 is TGTGCCAGCACCCCTTGGGAGGGGTCGAATGGCTACACCTTC.

The chain joins TRBV19 to TRBJ2-2; D call uncertain. There are 15 residues in the CDR3. V shed 1 base and J shed 6 bases, with 12 bases lying between them. Looked up from germline, CDR1 is LNHDA and CDR2 is SQIVND (reference sequence). The CDR3 reads CASSIGTAASGELFF. The CDR3 coding sequence is TGTGCCAGTAGTATAGGGACCGCTGCCTCCGGGGAGCTGTTTTTT.

This clone appeared a few times. The chain employs TRBV5-1 and TRBJ2-1; 10 bases agree with TRBD1. The germline gives CDR1 SGHRS, CDR2 YFSETQ. After removal of 4 bases from V and 10 bases from J, the junction contained 5 bases not matched to a gene. CDR3 length: 13 amino acids. The DNA for the CDR3 is TGCGCCAGCAGCCCCGGGACAGGGGAAGAGCAGTTCTTC. This codes for CASSPGTGEEQFF.

This clone was seen a handful of times. The chain joins TRBV27 to TRBJ1-5, with D possibly TRBD1 on 5 matching bases. V was cut by 6 bases and J by 2 bases, with 11 bases left in between. This CDR3 contains 14 residues. Per germline, CDR1 MNHEY and CDR2 SMNVEV (reference sequence). The CDR3 nucleotides are TGTGCCAGCAGCGGCGGGGGTGGCAATCAGCCCCAGCATTTT. Its translation: CASSGGGGNQPQHF.

The chain joins TRBV7-9 to TRBJ1-1, with a tentative D call TRBD1 (5 bases). In germline, CDR1 is SEHNR, CDR2 FQNEAQ (reference sequence). Trimming left V 3 bases short and J 4 bases short, with 9 bases between. There are 13 residues in the CDR3. The CDR3 loop is CASSFRGSTEAFF. CDR3 nucleotide sequence: TGTGCCAGCAGCTTTAGGGGTAGCACTGAAGCTTTCTTT.

This chain links TRBV6-5 with TRBJ2-1; the D is unclear. Between the trimmed V and J ends, which lost 6 bases and 4 bases, there was a span of 4 bases. The germline CDR1 and CDR2 sequences are MNHEY and SVGAGI. The CDR3 is 11 residues long. The CDR3 coding sequence is TGTGCCAGCAGCCAATACAATGAGCAGTTCTTC. It translates to CASSQYNEQFF.

The chain employs TRBV11-1 and TRBJ2-3; D not resolved. The V end lost 2 bases, the J end lost 4 bases, and 7 bases lay between the germline ends. Germline-derived CDR1 and CDR2 are SGHAT and FQDESV (reference sequence). The CDR3 is 13 amino acids. In DNA, the CDR3 is TGTGCCAGCAGCTTACATCTCGCAGATACGCAGTATTTT. Translation gives CASSLHLADTQYF.

The chain carries TRBV18 and TRBJ2-3; tentatively, D is TRBD1 or TRBD2 (6 bases each). This CDR3 spans 18 amino acids. CDR1 KGHSH and CDR2 LQKENI come from the germline V gene. V lost 3 bases and J 4 bases, leaving 23 bases between the germline ends. CDR3 in amino acids: CASSPLDSSPSGADTQYF. CDR3 in DNA: TGTGCCAGCTCACCCCTGGACAGTTCCCCCTCGGGGGCAGATACGCAGTATTTT.

This rearrangement joins TRBV16 to TRBJ2-7; possibly TRBD2 for D (5 bases). Germline values: CDR1 KGHSY, CDR2 FQNENV. The V end lost 3 bases, the J end lost 5 bases, and 14 bases lay between the germline ends. The CDR3 has 14 residues. For the CDR3, the DNA is TGTGCCAGCAGCCAGCGGGCTAGTACCCACGAGCAGTACTTC. Translating it yields CASSQRASTHEQYF.

Only one count was recorded for this clone. The genes are TRBV5-6 and TRBJ1-1; TRBD1 aligns across 10 bases. The germline CDR1 and CDR2 sequences are SGHDT and YYEEEE. J lost 6 bases, V lost 2 bases, and 10 bases had no gene match. This CDR3 contains 16 residues. The CDR3 bases are TGTGCCAGCAGCTTCCGGGACAGGGGTTTATCGGCTGAAGCTTTCTTT. The encoded protein is CASSFRDRGLSAEAFF.

The gene calls are TRBV27 and TRBJ1-1, with 8 bases lining up with TRBD1. Germline V CDR1 and CDR2: MNHEY, SMNVEV (reference sequence). The V and J ends lost 3 bases and 7 bases, in that order; junction bases with no gene match: 7. The CDR3 extends over 14 amino acids. For the CDR3, the DNA is TGTGCCAGCAGTTTTAACAGGGGGGGAGGTGAAGCTTTCTTT. Its translation: CASSFNRGGGEAFF.

The chain combines TRBV28 with TRBJ2-1; D unclear. Trimming removed 1 base from V and 10 bases from J, with 11 bases in between. Looked up from germline, CDR1 is MDHEN and CDR2 is SYDVKM. This CDR3 has 13 amino acids. CDR3 DNA sequence: TGTGCCAGCAGTTTATCCGTCGAAGAGGAGCAGTTCTTC. Its translation is CASSLSVEEEQFF.

The chain joins TRBV4-3 to TRBJ1-1, with 7 bases that match TRBD1. Unmatched junction bases numbered 9, after V lost 2 bases and J lost 6 bases. CDR3 length: 15 amino acids. Germline V gene data show CDR1 as LGHNA and CDR2 as YSLEER. CDR3 residues: CASSQNSQGSAEAFF. The CDR3 DNA sequence: TGCGCCAGCAGCCAAAACTCACAGGGGAGCGCTGAAGCTTTCTTT.